Listed below are T cell receptor beta chains from one sample, sequenced in a study of OX40 agonist ivuxolimab in advanced cancers. Sequencing was performed with immunoSEQ multiplex PCR; in TCRdb, only in-frame clones are kept and a portion is missing. The top ten hold around 4.3% of the sample, which has more than 45,000 clones, roughly 80% seen once. Sequences were derived from CD4+ or CD8+ T cells sorted from blood, sampled in a trial of the OX40 agonist ivuxolimab. These receptors all stem from an adult with an advanced solid tumor such as melanoma, head and neck, liver or kidney cancer. The CDR3 runs from the conserved cysteine through the conserved F or W. A D gene is named only where the DNA matches it firmly. The size field is filled for only some rows; it gives once, few, many or a size class.

TRBV9	TRBJ2-1	TRBD1	.	TGTGCCAGCAGCGTAGGAGGGACAGGGTCCTACAATGAGCAGTTCTTC	CASSVGGTGSYNEQFF
TRBV2	TRBJ2-5	.	.	TGTGCCAGCAGTCTACTTTCGGAGACCCAGTACTTC	CASSLLSETQYF
TRBV6-1	TRBJ2-4	.	.	TGTGCCAGCAGTGCTATTCTCTCCGTGGCGGCGGAAGCCAAAAACATTCAGTACTTC	CASSAILSVAAEAKNIQYF
TRBV7-2	TRBJ1-1	.	.	TGTGCCGGGGGGACGGGAATGAACACTGAAGCTTTCTTT	CAGGTGMNTEAFF
TRBV19	TRBJ2-2	.	.	TGTGCCAGTAATTTTGGGCAGCTCGCCGGGGAGCTGTTTTTT	CASNFGQLAGELFF
TRBV2	TRBJ1-1	TRBD1	.	TGTGCCAGCAGCTTGACAGGGGTCCCTGAAGCTTTCTTT	CASSLTGVPEAFF
TRBV23-1	TRBJ2-1	.	once	TGCGCCAGCCGGAAGAAGGAGAACCATGAGCAGTTCTTC	CASRKKENHEQFF
TRBV28	TRBJ1-3	TRBD1	few	TGTGCCAGCAGGGCCCCGGGACAGGGTCCCGGAAACACCATATATTTT	CASRAPGQGPGNTIYF
TRBV15	TRBJ2-1	.	few	TGTGCCACCAGCAGAGATGGTGGGAACAATGAGCAGTTCTTC	CATSRDGGNNEQFF
TRBV5-1	TRBJ2-1	TRBD2	.	TGCGCCAGCAGCCTTCGGACTAGCGGCTTCGCCTCCTACAATGAGCAGTTCTTC	CASSLRTSGFASYNEQFF
TRBV11-3	TRBJ2-7	.	.	TGTGCCAGCAGCTTATTGGGGTACGAGCAGTACTTC	CASSLLGYEQYF
TRBV14	TRBJ2-2	.	.	TGTGCCAGCAGCCTACAGGGTTTCGGAAACGGGGAGCTGTTTTTT	CASSLQGFGNGELFF
TRBV5-4	TRBJ1-2	.	.	TGTGCCAGCAGCTTGGACGGAGCAAACTATGGCTACACCTTC	CASSLDGANYGYTF
TRBV11-2	TRBJ1-2	.	few	TGTGCCAGCAGCTTAGGGTATACGGGCGGTATCTATGGCTACACCTTC	CASSLGYTGGIYGYTF
TRBV5-4	TRBJ2-1	.	few	TGTGCCAGCAGCCCTGTTAGGGAGGCGTACAATGAGCAGTTCTTC	CASSPVREAYNEQFF
TRBV9	TRBJ2-1	.	once	TGTGCCAGCAGCGTAGACCCGAGCTCCTACAATGAGCAGTTCTTC	CASSVDPSSYNEQFF
TRBV5-5	TRBJ2-1	TRBD2	.	TGTGCCAGCAGCTTCCCAATAGCGGGGAGCTCCTACAATGAGCAGTTCTTC	CASSFPIAGSSYNEQFF
TRBV6-5	TRBJ1-5	.	.	TGTGCCAGCAGTTACGGGGTGGGGAATCAGCCCCAGCATTTT	CASSYGVGNQPQHF
TRBV2	TRBJ2-7	TRBD2	.	TGTGCCAGCAGGGGCGGGAGAGGGGCTTACGAGCAGTACTTC	CASRGGRGAYEQYF
TRBV11-2	TRBJ2-1	.	.	TGTGCCAGCAGCGCCGGGTACAATGAGCAGTTCTTC	CASSAGYNEQFF
TRBV6-1	TRBJ2-5	.	.	TGTGCCAGCAGTGGGACCCAAGAGACCCAGTACTTC	CASSGTQETQYF
TRBV5-1	TRBJ2-3	TRBD2	.	TGCGCCAGTGGGGCGGGAGGGACCACAGATACGCAGTATTTT	CASGAGGTTDTQYF
TRBV19	TRBJ2-3	.	once	TGTGCCAGTAGTTTTAGAACAGACCAACGCACAGATACGCAGTATTTT	CASSFRTDQRTDTQYF
TRBV21-1	TRBJ2-4	.	.	TGTGCCAGCAGCCGACTGCGGATCCTAGTAGGGACCAAAAACATTCAGTACTTC	CASSRLRILVGTKNIQYF
TRBV4-3	TRBJ2-5	TRBD2	once	TGCGCCAGCAGCCAACGACTAGCGGCTACTCAAGAGACCCAGTACTTC	CASSQRLAATQETQYF
TRBV29-1	TRBJ1-2	.	.	TGCAGCGTTGCGGGGGGCCAGGGAGGCTACACCTTC	CSVAGGQGGYTF
TRBV2	TRBJ2-1	.	.	TGTGCCAGCAGGGATACTAGGGGCGAGCAGTTCTTC	CASRDTRGEQFF
TRBV20-1	TRBJ2-5	.	.	TGCAGTTTTTTCTATGGAGAGACCCAGTACTTC	CSFFYGETQYF
TRBV28	TRBJ2-3	.	.	TGTGCCAGCAGTGTACAGGGAACTCGAGATACGCAGTATTTT	CASSVQGTRDTQYF
TRBV5-1	TRBJ2-1	.	.	TGCGCCAGCAGCTTGGTTTTGGGCGGCAATGAGCAGTTCTTC	CASSLVLGGNEQFF
TRBV19	TRBJ1-2	TRBD1	.	TGTGCCAGTACCGGACAGGGGGGCAACTATGGCTACACCTTC	CASTGQGGNYGYTF
TRBV9	TRBJ1-2	.	.	TGTGCCAGCAGCGTAGGCGGGTCAGGGGAAGGAGGCTACACCTTC	CASSVGGSGEGGYTF
TRBV7-2	TRBJ1-4	.	medium-sized	TGTGCCAGCAGCTTGGTTTGGTCCCCAAATGAAAAACTGTTTTTT	CASSLVWSPNEKLFF
TRBV28	TRBJ1-2	.	.	TGTGCCAGCAGTTTTGGGGGTCCGACCAATGGCTACACCTTC	CASSFGGPTNGYTF
TRBV19	TRBJ1-2	.	.	TGTGCCACCAAGTATCTGTATCCCGGGACTAACTATGGCTACACCTTC	CATKYLYPGTNYGYTF
TRBV7-2	TRBJ2-5	TRBD2	.	TGTGCCAGCAGTTATATAAAGCGGGAGGGAGAGACCCAGTACTTC	CASSYIKREGETQYF
TRBV18	TRBJ1-4	.	.	TGTGCCAGCTCACCACCGGTTACAGCTAAATCAACTAATGAAAAACTGTTTTTT	CASSPPVTAKSTNEKLFF
TRBV27	TRBJ1-5	.	.	TGTGCCAGCAGTTTATCGAGGGGGGAGGTCGGGGCCCAGCATTTT	CASSLSRGEVGAQHF
TRBV28	TRBJ1-3	.	medium-sized	TGTGCCAGCAGTGGACGGCGGATACTCTCTGGAAACACCATATATTTT	CASSGRRILSGNTIYF
TRBV11-2	TRBJ2-5	.	.	TGTGCCAGCAGCTTAGGTGGGGCGGAGACCCAGTACTTC	CASSLGGAETQYF
TRBV18	TRBJ1-1	.	.	TGTGCCAGCTCACCACGACAGTCGGCCACTGAAGCTTTCTTT	CASSPRQSATEAFF
TRBV7-3	TRBJ2-1	.	.	TGTGCCAGCAGCCCCTCCGGGGGGCCCCACAATGAGCAGTTCTTC	CASSPSGGPHNEQFF
TRBV18	TRBJ2-7	.	.	TGTGCCAGCTCACCTGTACAGGGCTTCGAGCAGTACTTC	CASSPVQGFEQYF
TRBV4-3	TRBJ1-5	.	.	TGCGCCAGCAGCCAAGAACCGGGACGGCTAAATCAGCCCCAGCATTTT	CASSQEPGRLNQPQHF
TRBV29-1	TRBJ1-2	.	.	TGCAGCGTTGAATTACGGGGAACTAACTATGGCTACACCTTC	CSVELRGTNYGYTF
TRBV7-3	TRBJ2-1	.	.	TGTGCCAGCAGCTCCAGCAGCGGCAATGAGCAGTTCTTC	CASSSSSGNEQFF
TRBV19	TRBJ2-7	TRBD1	.	TGTGCCAGTAGTATCCCCGGGACAGCCTACGAGCAGTACTTC	CASSIPGTAYEQYF
TRBV4-1	TRBJ2-2	.	.	TGCGCCAGCAGCCAAGATGGTGGGAGCGGCGGGGAGCTGTTTTTT	CASSQDGGSGGELFF
TRBV6-5	TRBJ2-1	.	.	TGTGCCAGCAGTTACGGCCCTAGATCCTACAATGAGCAGTTCTTC	CASSYGPRSYNEQFF
TRBV4-2	TRBJ2-3	.	.	TGTGCCAGCAGCCAAGAGATAGACACAGATACGCAGTATTTT	CASSQEIDTDTQYF
TRBV6-5	TRBJ2-6	.	.	TGTGCCAGCAGCCGGGACGGCTCTGGGGCCAACGTCCTGACTTTC	CASSRDGSGANVLTF
TRBV5-4	TRBJ2-1	.	.	TGTGCCAGCATACAAGGAGGGCCGGGGTTTACGGGTGAGCAGTTCTTC	CASIQGGPGFTGEQFF
TRBV29-1	TRBJ2-1	.	.	TGCAGCGTTGGAATCTCAGGGGCTCTCAATGAGCAGTTCTTC	CSVGISGALNEQFF
TRBV5-1	TRBJ1-4	TRBD1	.	TGCGCCAGCAGCTTGGGGCAGGGGGCGTCGAGTGAAAAACTGTTTTTT	CASSLGQGASSEKLFF
TRBV6-5	TRBJ1-3	.	few	TGTGCCAGCAGTTACTCGGACAGCGGAGGAAACACCATATATTTT	CASSYSDSGGNTIYF
TRBV2	TRBJ1-2	.	.	TGTGCCAGCAGTGAGTTCGCGGGAGGCTACACCTTC	CASSEFAGGYTF
TRBV19	TRBJ1-2	.	.	TGTGCCAGTAGTACCCAGGCGACAGGAGCCAACTATGGCTACACCTTC	CASSTQATGANYGYTF
TRBV28	TRBJ2-1	TRBD2	.	TGTGCCAGCAGTTACCTAGCGGGAGTCGGGCAGTTCTTC	CASSYLAGVGQFF
TRBV28	TRBJ2-7	.	.	TGTGCCAGCAGTTTATTCGCCTACGAGCAGTACTTC	CASSLFAYEQYF
TRBV11-1	TRBJ2-7	.	once	TGTGCCAGCAGCCACGGCGGAGATCACTACGAGCAGTACTTC	CASSHGGDHYEQYF